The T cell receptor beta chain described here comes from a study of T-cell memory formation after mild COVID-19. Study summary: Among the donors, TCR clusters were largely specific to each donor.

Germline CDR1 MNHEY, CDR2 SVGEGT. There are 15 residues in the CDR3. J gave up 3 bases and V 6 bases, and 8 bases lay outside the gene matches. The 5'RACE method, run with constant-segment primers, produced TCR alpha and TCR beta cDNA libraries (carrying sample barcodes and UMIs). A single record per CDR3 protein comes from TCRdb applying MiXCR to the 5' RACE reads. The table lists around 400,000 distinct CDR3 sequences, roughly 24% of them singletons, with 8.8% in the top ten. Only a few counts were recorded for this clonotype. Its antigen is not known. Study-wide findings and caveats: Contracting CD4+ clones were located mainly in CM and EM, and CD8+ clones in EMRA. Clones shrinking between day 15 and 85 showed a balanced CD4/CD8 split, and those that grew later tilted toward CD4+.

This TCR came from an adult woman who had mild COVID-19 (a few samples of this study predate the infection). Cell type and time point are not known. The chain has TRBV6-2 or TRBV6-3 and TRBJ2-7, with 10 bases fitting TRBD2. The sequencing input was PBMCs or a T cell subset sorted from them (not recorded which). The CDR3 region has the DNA TGTGCCAGCAGGGAGGTTCCTAGCGGGAGCTACGAGCAGTACTTC. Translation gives CASREVPSGSYEQYF.